The present T cell receptor (beta chain) was sequenced within a study of Tregs in tolerant kidney transplant recipients. Study outcomes and limitations: For some patients, primers changed over time, blocking nucleotide-level comparison. The most relevant donor-specific Treg TCRbeta repertoire apparently came from expansion with activated donor B cells.

As concerns this clone: Antigen specificity is unknown. The sequence runs out 3 residues before the end of the CDR3; the remainder is reconstructed from the germline J gene.

Repertoires were generated with immunoSEQ multiplex PCR, while TCRdb's copy carries only in-frame clones and drops some. Here the sample table reports under 40,000 clones. CDR1 SSHAT and CDR2 FNYEAQ come from the germline V gene (reference sequence). This CDR3 contains 14 residues. Trimming removed 2 bases from V and 3 bases from J, with 7 bases in between. The chain links TRBV7-7 to TRBJ2-2; D may be TRBD1 (5 bases). The TCR sequence derives from a human donor who received a combined kidney and bone marrow transplant. This material consisted of CD8+ T cells from blood, taken before the transplant. This CDR3 reads CASSLSRDTGELFF. The DNA read from the CDR3 is TGTGCCAGCAGCTTATCCAGGGACACCGGGGAG.